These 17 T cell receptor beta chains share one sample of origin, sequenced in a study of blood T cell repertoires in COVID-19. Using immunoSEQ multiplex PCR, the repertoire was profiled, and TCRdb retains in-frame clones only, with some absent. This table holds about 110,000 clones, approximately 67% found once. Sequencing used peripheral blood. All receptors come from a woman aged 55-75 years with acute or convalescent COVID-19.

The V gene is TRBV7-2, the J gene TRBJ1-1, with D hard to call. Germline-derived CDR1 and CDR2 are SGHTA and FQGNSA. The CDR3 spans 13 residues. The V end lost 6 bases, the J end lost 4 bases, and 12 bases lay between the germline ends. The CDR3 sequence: CASSSREGTEAFF. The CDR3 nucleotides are TGTGCCAGCAGTTCCCGGGAGGGCACTGAAGCTTTCTTT.

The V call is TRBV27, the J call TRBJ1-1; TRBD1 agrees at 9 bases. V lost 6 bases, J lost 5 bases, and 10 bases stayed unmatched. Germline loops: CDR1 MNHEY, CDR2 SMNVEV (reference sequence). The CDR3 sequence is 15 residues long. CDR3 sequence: CASRDAGTGTTEAFF. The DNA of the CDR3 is TGTGCCAGCAGGGACGCCGGGACAGGGACGACTGAAGCTTTCTTT.

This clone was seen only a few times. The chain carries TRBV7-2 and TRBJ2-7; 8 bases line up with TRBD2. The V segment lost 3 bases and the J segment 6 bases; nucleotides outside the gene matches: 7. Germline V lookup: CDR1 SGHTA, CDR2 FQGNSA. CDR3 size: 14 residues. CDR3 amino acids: CASSFTGGPSEQYF. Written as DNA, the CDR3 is TGTGCCAGCAGCTTTACGGGGGGGCCTAGCGAGCAGTACTTC.

The chain's CDR3 is CASSTRQGKGYGYTF. The CDR3 DNA sequence: TGTGCCAGCAGTACCCGACAGGGGAAAGGCTATGGCTACACCTTC. V gene TRBV6-5 combines with J gene TRBJ1-2, with 8 bases that match TRBD1. The CDR3 loop spans 15 amino acids. J was trimmed by 4 bases and V by 5 bases; bases with no gene match: 9. Germline values: CDR1 MNHEY, CDR2 SVGAGI.

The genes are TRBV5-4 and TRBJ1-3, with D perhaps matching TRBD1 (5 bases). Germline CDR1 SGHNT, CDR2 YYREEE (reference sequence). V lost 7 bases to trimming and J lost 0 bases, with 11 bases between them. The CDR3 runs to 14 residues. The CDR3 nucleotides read TGTGCCAGCGCCTTTAGGGGCTCTGGAAACACCATATATTTT. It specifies CASAFRGSGNTIYF. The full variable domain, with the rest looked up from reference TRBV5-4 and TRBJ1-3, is ETGVTQSPTHLIKTRGQQVTLRCSSQSGHNTVSWYQQALGQGPQFIFQYYREEENGRGNFPPRFSGLQFPNYSSELNVNALELDDSALYLCASAFRGSGNTIYFGEGSWLTVV.

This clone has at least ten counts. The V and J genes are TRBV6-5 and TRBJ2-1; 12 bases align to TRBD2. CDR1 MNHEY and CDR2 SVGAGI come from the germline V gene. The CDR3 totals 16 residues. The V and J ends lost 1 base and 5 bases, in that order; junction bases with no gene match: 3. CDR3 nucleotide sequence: TGTGCCAGCAGTTACTGGGCTAGCGGGGGGGACAATGAGCAGTTCTTC. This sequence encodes CASSYWASGGDNEQFF.

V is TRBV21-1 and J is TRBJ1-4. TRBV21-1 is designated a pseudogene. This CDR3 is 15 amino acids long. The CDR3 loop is CARPGPGGTNEKLFF. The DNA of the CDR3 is TGTGCCAGACCGGGCCCGGGAGGAACTAATGAAAAACTGTTTTTT.

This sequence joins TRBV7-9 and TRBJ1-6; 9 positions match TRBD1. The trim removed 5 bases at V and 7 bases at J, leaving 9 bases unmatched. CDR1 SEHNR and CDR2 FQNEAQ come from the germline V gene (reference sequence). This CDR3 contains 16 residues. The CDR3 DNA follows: TGTGCCAGCAGCCCTTACTGGACAGGGGCGAATTCACCCCTCCACTTT. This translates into CASSPYWTGANSPLHF.

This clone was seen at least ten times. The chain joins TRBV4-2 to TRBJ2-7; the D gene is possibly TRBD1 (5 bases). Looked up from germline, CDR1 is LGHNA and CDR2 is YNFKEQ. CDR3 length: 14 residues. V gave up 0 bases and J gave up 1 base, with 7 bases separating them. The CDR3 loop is CASSQDRTSYEQYF. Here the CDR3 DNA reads TGTGCCAGCAGCCAAGATAGGACATCCTACGAGCAGTACTTC.

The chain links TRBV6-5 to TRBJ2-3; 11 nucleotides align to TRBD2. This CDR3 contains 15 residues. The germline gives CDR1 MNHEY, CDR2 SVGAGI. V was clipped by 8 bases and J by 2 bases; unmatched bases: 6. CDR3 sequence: CASGIAGGNTDTQYF. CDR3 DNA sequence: TGTGCCAGCGGAATAGCGGGGGGGAACACAGATACGCAGTATTTT.

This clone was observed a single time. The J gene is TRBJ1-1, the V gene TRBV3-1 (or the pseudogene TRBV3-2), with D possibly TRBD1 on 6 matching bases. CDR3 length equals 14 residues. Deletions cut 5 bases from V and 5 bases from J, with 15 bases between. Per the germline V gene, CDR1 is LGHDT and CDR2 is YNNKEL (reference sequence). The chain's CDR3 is CASSFQGRGTEAFF. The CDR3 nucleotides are TGTGCCAGCAGCTTCCAGGGAAGGGGGACTGAAGCTTTCTTT.

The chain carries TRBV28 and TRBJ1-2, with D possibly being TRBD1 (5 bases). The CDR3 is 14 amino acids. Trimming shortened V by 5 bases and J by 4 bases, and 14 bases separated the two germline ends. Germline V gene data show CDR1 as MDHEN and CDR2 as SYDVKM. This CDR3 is CASSTLGGTYGYTF. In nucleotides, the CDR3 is TGTGCCAGCAGTACGCTCGGGGGGACCTATGGCTACACCTTC.

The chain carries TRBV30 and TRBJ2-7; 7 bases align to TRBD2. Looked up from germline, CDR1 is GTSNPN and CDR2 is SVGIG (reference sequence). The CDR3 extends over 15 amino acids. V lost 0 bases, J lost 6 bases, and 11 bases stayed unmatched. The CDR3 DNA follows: TGTGCCTGGAGTGTACGAAGCGGGGACGGCGGCGAGCAGTACTTC. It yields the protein CAWSVRSGDGGEQYF.

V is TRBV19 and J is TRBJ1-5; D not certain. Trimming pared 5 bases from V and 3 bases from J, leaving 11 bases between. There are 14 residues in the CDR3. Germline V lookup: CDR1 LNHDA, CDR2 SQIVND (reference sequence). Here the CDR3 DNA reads TGTGCCAGTAGTTCACCAGTTGCCAATCAGCCCCAGCATTTT. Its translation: CASSSPVANQPQHF.

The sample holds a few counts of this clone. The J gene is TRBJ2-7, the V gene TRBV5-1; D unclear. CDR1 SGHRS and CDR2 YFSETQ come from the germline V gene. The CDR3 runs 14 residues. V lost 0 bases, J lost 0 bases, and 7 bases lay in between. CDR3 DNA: TGCGCCAGCAGCTTGGATTCAGTCTCCTACGAGCAGTACTTC. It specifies CASSLDSVSYEQYF.

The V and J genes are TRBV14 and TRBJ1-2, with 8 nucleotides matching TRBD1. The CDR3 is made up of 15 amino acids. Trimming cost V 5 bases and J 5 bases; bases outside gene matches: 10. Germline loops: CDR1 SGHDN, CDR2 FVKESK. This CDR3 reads CASSKHLGQGYGYTF. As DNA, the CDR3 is TGTGCCAGCAGCAAGCACCTAGGACAGGGTTATGGCTACACCTTC.

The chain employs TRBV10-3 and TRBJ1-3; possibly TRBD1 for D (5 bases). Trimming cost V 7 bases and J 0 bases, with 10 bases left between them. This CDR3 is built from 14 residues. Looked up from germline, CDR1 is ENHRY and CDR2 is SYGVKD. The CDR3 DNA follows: TGTGCCATCAAGGACACCGTCTCTGGAAACACCATATATTTT. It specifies CAIKDTVSGNTIYF.